This entry is about one T cell receptor (beta chain). The target antigen is unknown. The data originate from a study of T cell responses to AZD1222 COVID-19 vaccine. Study observations and caveats: Baseline antibody screening turned up just a handful of seropositive AZD1222 recipients. Clonal diversity may have been underestimated in mostly white British donors.

The method was immunoSEQ multiplex PCR; TCRdb's version includes in-frame clones alone and lacks a portion of them. The sample lists about 150,000 clones, 90% seen once, with 1.5% to 2% in the top ten. This CDR3 has 17 residues. V gave up 0 bases and J gave up 7 bases; unmatched junction bases: 11. CDR1 is LGHNT and CDR2 is FRNRAP in the germline V gene. This receptor was obtained from an adult in good health. The gene calls are TRBV12-5 and TRBJ2-3, with TRBD2 matching 9 bases. Sequences were derived from peripheral blood, sampled on day 0 of AZD1222 vaccination. The CDR3 loop is CASGLVTSGTSSYTQYF. Here the CDR3 DNA reads TGTGCTAGTGGTTTGGTTACATCCGGGACTAGCAGTTATACGCAGTATTTT.